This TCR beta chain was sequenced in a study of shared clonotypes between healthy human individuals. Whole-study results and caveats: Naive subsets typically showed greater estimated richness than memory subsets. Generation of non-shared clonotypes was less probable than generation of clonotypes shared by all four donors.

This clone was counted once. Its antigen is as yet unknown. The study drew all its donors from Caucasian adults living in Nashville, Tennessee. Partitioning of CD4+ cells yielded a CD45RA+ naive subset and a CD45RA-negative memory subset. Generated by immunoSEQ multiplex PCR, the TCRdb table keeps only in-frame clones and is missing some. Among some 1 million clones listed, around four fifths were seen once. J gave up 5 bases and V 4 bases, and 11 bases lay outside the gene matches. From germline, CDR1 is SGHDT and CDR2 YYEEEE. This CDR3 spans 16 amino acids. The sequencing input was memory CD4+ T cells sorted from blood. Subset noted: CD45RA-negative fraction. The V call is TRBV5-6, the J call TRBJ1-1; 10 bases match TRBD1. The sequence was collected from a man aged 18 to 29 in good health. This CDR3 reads CASSSRDRGWGTEAFF. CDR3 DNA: TGTGCCAGCAGCAGTAGGGACAGGGGATGGGGAACTGAAGCTTTCTTT.